These T cell receptor beta chains were read from a single sample in a study of shared clonotypes between healthy human individuals. Sequencing was performed with immunoSEQ multiplex PCR; in TCRdb, only in-frame clones are kept and a portion is missing. The sample records more than 400,000 clones, over 70% being singletons. The sequenced sample was PBMCs. The receptors were gathered from a woman aged 35 to 49 in good health. Some clones in this sample may be carry-over from other donors' samples. CDR3s include the opening cysteine and the closing phenylalanine or tryptophan. The order of the fields is clone size, V gene, J gene, D gene, CDR3 protein, CDR3 DNA. A D gene is named only where the DNA matches it firmly. A clone size is listed for some rows: how often the clone was seen (once, few, many), or a class if it is expanded.

NA	TRBV30	TRBJ1-2	NA	CAWNNGLYGYTF	TGTGCCTGGAATAATGGACTCTATGGCTACACCTTC
NA	TRBV7-9	TRBJ2-7	NA	CASSSTPTYEQYF	TGTGCCAGCAGCTCCACCCCCACCTACGAGCAGTACTTC
few	TRBV27	TRBJ2-7	NA	CASNRKVSSYEQYF	TGTGCCAGCAATCGTAAAGTAAGCTCCTACGAGCAGTACTTC
NA	TRBV7-9	TRBJ2-7	NA	CASSLTGGRPNEQYF	TGTGCCAGCAGCCTTACCGGGGGTAGACCCAACGAGCAGTACTTC
NA	TRBV4-2	TRBJ2-1	NA	CASSQDYRSDNEQFF	TGTGCCAGCAGCCAAGATTACCGGTCCGACAATGAGCAGTTCTTC
once	TRBV6-6	TRBJ1-5	TRBD1	CASRTGQGNQPQHF	TGTGCCAGCAGAACGGGACAGGGTAATCAGCCCCAGCATTTT
NA	TRBV28	TRBJ2-6	NA	CASSPPTGSGANVLTF	TGTGCCAGCAGTCCCCCCACTGGCTCTGGGGCCAACGTCCTGACTTTC
NA	TRBV5-8	TRBJ2-1	NA	CASSLGPGTYNEQFF	TGTGCCAGCAGCTTGGGTCCTGGTACCTACAATGAGCAGTTCTTC
once	TRBV4-1	TRBJ2-5	NA	CASSREFQETQYF	TGCGCCAGCAGTCGAGAATTTCAAGAGACCCAGTACTTC
NA	TRBV21-1	TRBJ2-5	NA	CASSNTRNRVRETQYF	TGTGCCAGCAGCAACACAAGGAACAGGGTGAGGGAGACCCAGTACTTC
NA	TRBV19	TRBJ1-5	TRBD1	CASSPDRDNQPQHF	TGTGCCAGTAGTCCCGACAGGGACAATCAGCCCCAGCATTTT
NA	TRBV4-2	TRBJ2-2	NA	CASSQVGGATNTGELFF	TGTGCCAGCAGCCAAGTCGGGGGAGCTACGAACACCGGGGAGCTGTTTTTT
NA	TRBV5-1	TRBJ2-2	NA	CASSLVPTNTGELFF	TGCGCCAGCAGCTTGGTTCCGACGAACACCGGGGAGCTGTTTTTT
once	TRBV6-5	TRBJ1-2	NA	CASSYRGWGYTF	TGTGCCAGCAGTTACAGGGGGTGGGGCTACACCTTC
NA	TRBV28	TRBJ2-1	NA	CASIEAVSNEQFF	TGTGCCAGCATCGAAGCGGTTAGCAATGAGCAGTTCTTC
NA	TRBV28	TRBJ1-4	NA	CASTPWGNQGNEKLFF	TGTGCCAGCACCCCATGGGGTAACCAGGGGAATGAAAAACTGTTTTTT
NA	TRBV5-1	TRBJ2-7	NA	CASRKISGYSSYEQYF	TGCGCCAGCAGAAAAATAAGCGGGTATAGCTCCTACGAGCAGTACTTC
NA	TRBV28	TRBJ1-4	NA	CASSLAQDEKLFF	TGTGCCAGCAGTTTAGCCCAGGATGAAAAACTGTTTTTT
once	TRBV7-2	TRBJ2-2	NA	CASSLGTVRGGELFF	TGTGCCAGCAGCTTAGGAACAGTTCGAGGCGGGGAGCTGTTTTTT
NA	TRBV18	TRBJ1-4	NA	CASSSIPPTGRNEKLFF	TGTGCCAGCTCATCCATACCTCCCACGGGGCGTAATGAAAAACTGTTTTTT
NA	TRBV19	TRBJ1-2	NA	CASSIDLGRTNYGYTF	TGTGCCAGTAGTATAGATCTGGGCAGAACTAACTATGGCTACACCTTC
NA	TRBV7-2	TRBJ1-2	NA	CASSPPQGRYGYTF	TGTGCCAGCAGCCCTCCCCAGGGTCGCTATGGCTACACCTTC
few	TRBV11-1	TRBJ1-1	NA	CASSLLKGGTQDEAFF	TGTGCCAGCAGCTTATTAAAAGGAGGCACACAGGATGAAGCTTTCTTT
NA	TRBV5-6	TRBJ2-3	NA	CASSLGGTQYF	TGTGCCAGCAGCTTGGGTGGTACGCAGTATTTT
NA	TRBV6-9	TRBJ2-7	NA	CASSYTYEQYF	TGTGCCAGCAGTTATACCTACGAGCAGTACTTC
NA	TRBV7-7	TRBJ1-1	NA	CASSLNRDTEAFF	TGTGCTAGCAGCTTGAACCGGGACACTGAAGCTTTCTTT
once	TRBV15	TRBJ1-2	TRBD1	CATSIGQGPYGYTF	TGTGCCACCAGCATTGGACAGGGCCCCTATGGCTACACCTTC
NA	TRBV28	TRBJ1-5	NA	CASSFVGGQPQHF	TGTGCCAGCAGTTTCGTGGGTGGGCAGCCCCAGCATTTT
NA	TRBV5-1	TRBJ2-7	TRBD1	CASSLAGTGPYEQYF	TGCGCCAGCAGCTTGGCCGGGACAGGGCCCTACGAGCAGTACTTC
NA	TRBV5-1	TRBJ2-7	NA	CASSLEGRSSYEQYF	TGCGCCAGCAGCTTGGAAGGGAGGAGCTCCTACGAGCAGTACTTC
NA	TRBV9	TRBJ2-2	TRBD2	CASSVDSGDTGELFF	TGTGCCAGCAGCGTAGATAGCGGGGACACCGGGGAGCTGTTTTTT
NA	TRBV10-2	TRBJ2-2	NA	CASSEVRGFTGELFF	TGCGCCAGCAGTGAGGTCAGGGGCTTCACCGGGGAGCTGTTTTTT
NA	TRBV30	TRBJ2-7	NA	CAWVRVGEQYF	TGTGCCTGGGTAAGGGTAGGCGAGCAGTACTTC
NA	TRBV14	TRBJ2-1	TRBD2	CASSYLPLAGDSYNEQFF	TGTGCCAGCAGCTACCTACCTCTAGCGGGGGATTCCTACAATGAGCAGTTCTTC
many	TRBV6-1	TRBJ2-2	NA	CASSEAWAISNTGELFF	TGTGCCAGCAGTGAAGCATGGGCGATTTCGAACACCGGGGAGCTGTTTTTT
NA	TRBV27	TRBJ2-6	NA	CASSLGSAGANVLTF	TGTGCCAGCAGTTTAGGATCGGCTGGGGCCAACGTCCTGACTTTC
few	TRBV5-4	TRBJ2-7	NA	CASSLAPSWVYEQYF	TGTGCCAGCAGCTTGGCGCCTAGTTGGGTCTACGAGCAGTACTTC
NA	TRBV2	TRBJ1-1	NA	CASSWTIKRTEAFF	TGTGCCAGCAGTTGGACAATTAAACGGACTGAAGCTTTCTTT
once	TRBV29-1	TRBJ1-5	TRBD1	CSARDSPNQPQHF	TGCAGCGCCAGGGACAGCCCAAATCAGCCCCAGCATTTT
NA	TRBV25-1	TRBJ2-5	TRBD1	CASSERTGAQETQYF	TGTGCCAGCAGTGAGAGGACAGGGGCCCAAGAGACCCAGTACTTC
NA	TRBV11-2	TRBJ1-5	TRBD1	CASSLGQGCHSNQPQHF	TGTGCCAGTTCCTTGGGACAGGGCTGTCATAGCAATCAGCCCCAGCATTTT
many	TRBV19	TRBJ1-1	TRBD1	CASERGPEAFF	TGTGCCAGCGAGAGGGGGCCTGAAGCTTTCTTT
NA	TRBV30	TRBJ2-5	NA	CAWSAQGLNQETQYF	TGTGCCTGGAGTGCACAGGGACTCAACCAAGAGACCCAGTACTTC
NA	TRBV5-1	TRBJ2-5	NA	CASSSGDPNLLTQYF	TGCGCCAGCAGCTCCGGGGACCCTAATCTACTGACCCAGTACTTC